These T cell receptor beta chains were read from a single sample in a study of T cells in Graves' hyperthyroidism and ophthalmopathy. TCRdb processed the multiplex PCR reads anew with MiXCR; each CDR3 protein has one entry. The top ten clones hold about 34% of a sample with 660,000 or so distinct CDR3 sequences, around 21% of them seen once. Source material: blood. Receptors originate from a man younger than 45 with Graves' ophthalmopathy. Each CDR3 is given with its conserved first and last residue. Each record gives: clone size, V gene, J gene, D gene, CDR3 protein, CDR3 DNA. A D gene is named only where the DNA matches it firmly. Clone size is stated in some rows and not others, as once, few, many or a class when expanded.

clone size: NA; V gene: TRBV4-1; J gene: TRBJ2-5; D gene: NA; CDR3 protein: CASSQDQPTGLQETQYF; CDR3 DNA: TGCGCCAGCAGCCAAGATCAGCCCACAGGACTCCAAGAGACCCAGTACTTC
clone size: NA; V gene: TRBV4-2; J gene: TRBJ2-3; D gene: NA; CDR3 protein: CASSQDQGRTTDTQYF; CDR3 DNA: TGTGCCAGCAGCCAAGATCAGGGGCGGACGACAGATACGCAGTATTTT
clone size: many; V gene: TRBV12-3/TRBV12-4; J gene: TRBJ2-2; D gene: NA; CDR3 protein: CASRAPRWGRWTGELFF; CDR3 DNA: TGTGCCAGCAGGGCCCCCCGGTGGGGGCGATGGACCGGGGAGCTGTTTTTT
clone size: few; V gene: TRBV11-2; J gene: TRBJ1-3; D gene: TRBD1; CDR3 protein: CASSSRTGPSGNTIYF; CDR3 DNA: TGTGCCAGCAGCTCCCGGACAGGTCCCTCTGGAAACACCATATATTTT
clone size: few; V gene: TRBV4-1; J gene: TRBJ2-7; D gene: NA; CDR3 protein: CASSQDGQGHYEQYF; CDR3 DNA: TGCGCCAGCAGCCAAGATGGCCAGGGCCACTACGAGCAGTACTTC
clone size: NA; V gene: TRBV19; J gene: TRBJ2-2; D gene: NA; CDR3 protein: CASSRDPPNTGELFF; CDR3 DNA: TGTGCCAGTAGTCGCGACCCGCCGAACACCGGGGAGCTGTTTTTT
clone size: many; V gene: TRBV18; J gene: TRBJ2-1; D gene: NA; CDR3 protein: CASSPGATGLYNEQFF; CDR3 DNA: TGTGCCAGCTCACCGGGGGCGACTGGGTTGTACAATGAGCAGTTCTTC
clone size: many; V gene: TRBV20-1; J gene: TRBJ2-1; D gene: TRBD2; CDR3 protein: CSAPLPGLAADNEQFF; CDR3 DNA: TGCAGTGCTCCATTGCCCGGTCTAGCGGCTGACAATGAGCAGTTCTTC
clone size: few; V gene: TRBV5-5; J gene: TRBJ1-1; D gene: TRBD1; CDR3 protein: CASSHLGGTGILNTEAFF; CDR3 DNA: TGTGCCAGCAGCCACCTGGGGGGGACAGGGATTTTGAACACTGAAGCTTTCTTT
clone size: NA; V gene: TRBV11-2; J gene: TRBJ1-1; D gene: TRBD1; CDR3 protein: CASSSQGSRTEAFF; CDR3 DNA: TGTGCCAGCAGCTCACAGGGGAGTCGGACTGAAGCTTTCTTT
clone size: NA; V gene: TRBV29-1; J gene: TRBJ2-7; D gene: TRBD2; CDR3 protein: CSITSGRDYEQYF; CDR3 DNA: TGCAGCATCACTAGCGGGAGGGACTACGAGCAGTACTTC
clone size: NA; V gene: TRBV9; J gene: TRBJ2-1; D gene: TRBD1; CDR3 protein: CASGGTGTSYNEQFF; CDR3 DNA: TGTGCCAGCGGGGGGACAGGAACGTCCTACAATGAGCAGTTCTTC
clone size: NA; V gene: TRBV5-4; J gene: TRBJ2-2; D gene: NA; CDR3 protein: CASSYLEANTGELFF; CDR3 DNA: TGTGCCAGCAGCTACTTGGAGGCGAACACCGGGGAGCTGTTTTTT
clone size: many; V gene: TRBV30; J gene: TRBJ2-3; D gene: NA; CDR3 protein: CAWSGVSQHFTDTQYF; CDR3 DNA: TGTGCCTGGAGTGGGGTCTCCCAACACTTCACAGATACGCAGTATTTT
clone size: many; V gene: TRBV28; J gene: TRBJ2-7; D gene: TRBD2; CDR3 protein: CASSRRLAGGKQYF; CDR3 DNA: TGTGCCAGCAGTCGCAGACTAGCGGGAGGGAAGCAGTACTTC
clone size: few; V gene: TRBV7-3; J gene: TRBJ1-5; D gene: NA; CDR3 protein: CASSLTRYSPFQPQHF; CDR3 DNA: TGTGCCAGCAGCTTAACTCGGTATAGCCCATTTCAGCCCCAGCATTTT
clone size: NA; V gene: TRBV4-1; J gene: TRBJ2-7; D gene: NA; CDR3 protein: CASSQLMDYEQYF; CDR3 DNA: TGCGCCAGCAGCCAACTGATGGACTACGAGCAGTACTTC
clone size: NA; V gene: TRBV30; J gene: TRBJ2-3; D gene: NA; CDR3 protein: CAWSYGTKDTQYF; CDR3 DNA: TGTGCCTGGAGTTACGGGACAAAAGATACGCAGTATTTT
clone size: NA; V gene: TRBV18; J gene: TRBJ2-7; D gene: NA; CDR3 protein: CASSPPTGTGYEQYF; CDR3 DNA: TGTGCCAGCTCACCACCCACAGGGACCGGCTACGAGCAGTACTTC
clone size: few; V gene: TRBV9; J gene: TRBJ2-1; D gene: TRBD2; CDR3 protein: CASSASAQRRGDEQFF; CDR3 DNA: TGTGCCAGCAGCGCCTCCGCCCAGCGACGGGGGGATGAGCAGTTCTTC
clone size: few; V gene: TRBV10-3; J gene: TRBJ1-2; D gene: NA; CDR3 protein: CAISDGEQIYGYTF; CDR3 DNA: TGTGCCATCAGTGACGGGGAGCAGATCTATGGCTACACCTTC
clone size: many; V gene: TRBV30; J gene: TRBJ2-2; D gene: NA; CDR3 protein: CASGRRVGHTGELFF; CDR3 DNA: TGTGCCTCCGGTAGGCGGGTGGGACACACCGGGGAGCTGTTTTTT